These T cell receptor beta chains were read from a single sample in a study of cytotoxic CD8 clonotypes in ibrutinib-treated CLL. Here immunoSEQ multiplex PCR was the method, and the copy in TCRdb shows in-frame clones only, minus some. The repertoire holds around 310,000 clones, with around four fifths as singletons. The sequenced sample was PBMCs, obtained before ibrutinib treatment. The origin of the receptors is a human donor with chronic lymphocytic leukemia. The CDR3 runs from the conserved cysteine through the conserved F or W. The D gene is left open where the match is weak. Part of the rows lack a size; the others show once, few, many or a class for expanded clones.

clone_size: NA
j_call: TRBJ2-1
v_call: TRBV5-1
d_call: TRBD2
cdr3_aa: CASSLMGLAGFEQFF
cdr3_nt: TGCGCCAGCAGCTTGATGGGACTAGCGGGCTTCGAGCAGTTCTTC

clone_size: NA
j_call: TRBJ2-2
v_call: TRBV18
d_call: TRBD1
cdr3_aa: CASSPDRENTGELFF
cdr3_nt: TGTGCCAGCTCACCGGACAGGGAGAACACCGGGGAGCTGTTTTTT

clone_size: NA
j_call: TRBJ1-3
v_call: TRBV28
d_call: TRBD1
cdr3_aa: CASRETGGSGNTIYF
cdr3_nt: TGTGCCAGCAGGGAAACAGGGGGCTCTGGAAACACCATATATTTT

clone_size: NA
j_call: TRBJ2-3
v_call: TRBV5-4
d_call: NA
cdr3_aa: CASSLGFFTDTQYF
cdr3_nt: TGTGCCAGCAGCTTGGGCTTCTTCACAGATACGCAGTATTTT

clone_size: NA
j_call: TRBJ2-3
v_call: TRBV7-2
d_call: TRBD2
cdr3_aa: CASSLSSGRVADTQYF
cdr3_nt: TGTGCCAGCAGCTTATCAAGCGGGAGGGTAGCAGATACGCAGTATTTT

clone_size: NA
j_call: TRBJ1-5
v_call: TRBV28
d_call: NA
cdr3_aa: CASSLRPGRQPQHF
cdr3_nt: TGTGCCAGCAGTTTACGTCCAGGGAGACAGCCCCAGCATTTT

clone_size: NA
j_call: TRBJ1-2
v_call: TRBV19
d_call: NA
cdr3_aa: CASSIGRANYGYTF
cdr3_nt: TGTGCCAGTAGTATAGGCAGGGCTAACTATGGCTACACCTTC

clone_size: NA
j_call: TRBJ1-5
v_call: TRBV2
d_call: NA
cdr3_aa: CASSEQLSSNQPQHF
cdr3_nt: TGTGCCAGCAGTGAACAGCTTTCAAGCAATCAGCCCCAGCATTTT

clone_size: NA
j_call: TRBJ1-4
v_call: TRBV7-9
d_call: TRBD1
cdr3_aa: CASSSRGGDWVNEKLFF
cdr3_nt: TGTGCCAGCAGCTCCCGAGGGGGCGATTGGGTTAATGAAAAACTGTTTTTT

clone_size: NA
j_call: TRBJ2-3
v_call: TRBV2
d_call: TRBD2
cdr3_aa: CASNRLAGATDTQYF
cdr3_nt: TGTGCCAGCAATAGACTAGCGGGAGCCACAGATACGCAGTATTTT

clone_size: NA
j_call: TRBJ1-2
v_call: TRBV6-5
d_call: NA
cdr3_aa: CASSYSMETGGYTF
cdr3_nt: TGTGCCAGCAGTTACTCCATGGAAACGGGGGGCTACACCTTC

clone_size: NA
j_call: TRBJ2-2
v_call: TRBV30
d_call: TRBD1
cdr3_aa: CAWSRLTGYTGELFF
cdr3_nt: TGTGCCTGGTCTCGCCTGACAGGGTACACCGGGGAGCTGTTTTTT

clone_size: NA
j_call: TRBJ2-7
v_call: TRBV7-2
d_call: NA
cdr3_aa: CASSLYWDSTEQYF
cdr3_nt: TGTGCCAGCAGCTTATATTGGGACTCAACCGAGCAGTACTTC

clone_size: once
j_call: TRBJ2-7
v_call: TRBV7-8
d_call: TRBD2
cdr3_aa: CASSPRTSGAYEQYF
cdr3_nt: TGTGCCAGCAGCCCCCGAACTAGCGGGGCCTACGAGCAGTACTTC

clone_size: few
j_call: TRBJ1-4
v_call: TRBV19
d_call: NA
cdr3_aa: CASSIPRGELFF
cdr3_nt: TGTGCCAGTAGTATCCCCCGGGGGGAACTGTTTTTT

clone_size: NA
j_call: TRBJ2-3
v_call: TRBV12-5
d_call: TRBD2
cdr3_aa: CASGLVLSGTTDTQYF
cdr3_nt: TGTGCTAGTGGTTTGGTACTTAGCGGGACCACAGATACGCAGTATTTT

clone_size: NA
j_call: TRBJ2-2
v_call: TRBV5-1
d_call: TRBD1
cdr3_aa: CASSSLWHPGQGNTGELFF
cdr3_nt: TGCGCCAGCAGCTCATTGTGGCATCCGGGACAGGGGAACACCGGGGAGCTGTTTTTT

clone_size: NA
j_call: TRBJ2-3
v_call: TRBV18
d_call: NA
cdr3_aa: CASSPLSNRPVTDTQYF
cdr3_nt: TGTGCCAGCTCACCACTGTCAAATAGGCCCGTCACAGATACGCAGTATTTT

clone_size: NA
j_call: TRBJ2-7
v_call: TRBV6-1
d_call: TRBD2
cdr3_aa: CASHFSGRRHGEQYF
cdr3_nt: TGTGCCAGCCATTTTAGCGGGAGGCGCCATGGGGAGCAGTACTTC

clone_size: NA
j_call: TRBJ2-3
v_call: TRBV5-1
d_call: NA
cdr3_aa: CASSLRDQSTDTQYF
cdr3_nt: TGCGCCAGCAGCTTAAGGGACCAAAGCACAGATACGCAGTATTTT

clone_size: NA
j_call: TRBJ2-7
v_call: TRBV27
d_call: NA
cdr3_aa: CAIGSGEQYF
cdr3_nt: TGTGCCATCGGCAGCGGAGAGCAGTACTTC

clone_size: NA
j_call: TRBJ2-7
v_call: TRBV15
d_call: TRBD1
cdr3_aa: CATGDRNAHEQYF
cdr3_nt: TGTGCCACCGGGGACAGGAATGCCCACGAGCAGTACTTC

clone_size: NA
j_call: TRBJ1-2
v_call: TRBV9
d_call: TRBD1
cdr3_aa: CASSADRGHDGYTF
cdr3_nt: TGTGCCAGCAGCGCCGACAGGGGCCACGATGGCTACACCTTC

clone_size: NA
j_call: TRBJ2-3
v_call: TRBV6-4
d_call: NA
cdr3_aa: CASSDLASTDTQYF
cdr3_nt: TGTGCCAGCAGTGATCTAGCCAGCACAGATACGCAGTATTTT

clone_size: NA
j_call: TRBJ2-3
v_call: TRBV5-6
d_call: NA
cdr3_aa: CASSWDGTDTQYF
cdr3_nt: TGTGCCAGCAGCTGGGACGGGACGGATACGCAGTATTTT

clone_size: few
j_call: TRBJ1-1
v_call: TRBV6-5
d_call: NA
cdr3_aa: CASSYSGTDNRQKAFF
cdr3_nt: TGTGCCAGCAGTTACTCCGGTACAGACAACCGACAGAAAGCTTTCTTT

clone_size: NA
j_call: TRBJ2-4
v_call: TRBV29-1
d_call: NA
cdr3_aa: CSVEVNFGKNIQYF
cdr3_nt: TGCAGCGTTGAAGTTAACTTCGGCAAAAACATTCAGTACTTC

clone_size: NA
j_call: TRBJ2-2
v_call: TRBV27
d_call: NA
cdr3_aa: CASSFGAGELFF
cdr3_nt: NA

clone_size: NA
j_call: TRBJ1-2
v_call: TRBV11-2
d_call: NA
cdr3_aa: CASSPTRDYGYTF
cdr3_nt: TGTGCCAGCAGCCCTACAAGGGACTATGGCTACACCTTC

clone_size: NA
j_call: TRBJ2-6
v_call: TRBV2
d_call: TRBD1
cdr3_aa: CASSSRGQRSPGANVLTF
cdr3_nt: TGTGCCAGCAGCTCTAGGGGACAGCGGAGTCCTGGGGCCAACGTCCTGACTTTC

clone_size: NA
j_call: TRBJ1-2
v_call: TRBV28
d_call: NA
cdr3_aa: CASSLLGYGYTF
cdr3_nt: TGTGCCAGCAGTTTACTTGGGTATGGCTACACCTTC

clone_size: NA
j_call: TRBJ2-1
v_call: TRBV28
d_call: TRBD2
cdr3_aa: CASSSTLAGGYNEQFF
cdr3_nt: TGTGCCAGCAGTTCAACACTAGCGGGGGGGTACAATGAGCAGTTCTTC

clone_size: NA
j_call: TRBJ2-5
v_call: TRBV29-1
d_call: TRBD1
cdr3_aa: CSVAVDRESTQYF
cdr3_nt: TGCAGCGTTGCGGTCGACAGGGAGTCGACCCAGTACTTC

clone_size: NA
j_call: TRBJ2-3
v_call: TRBV4-1
d_call: NA
cdr3_aa: CASSQEEGTDTQYF
cdr3_nt: TGCGCCAGCAGCCAAGAAGAGGGGACAGATACGCAGTATTTT

clone_size: once
j_call: TRBJ2-1
v_call: TRBV2
d_call: TRBD2
cdr3_aa: CASSGISGSLRYNEQFF
cdr3_nt: TGTGCCAGCAGTGGAATTAGCGGGAGCCTTAGATACAATGAGCAGTTCTTC

clone_size: NA
j_call: TRBJ1-5
v_call: TRBV11-2
d_call: NA
cdr3_aa: CASSAGLTSNQPQHF
cdr3_nt: TGTGCCAGCAGCGCCGGACTCACCAGCAATCAGCCCCAGCATTTT

clone_size: NA
j_call: TRBJ2-5
v_call: TRBV29-1
d_call: TRBD2
cdr3_aa: CSRAGGVGETQYF
cdr3_nt: TGCAGCCGAGCGGGAGGGGTGGGAGAGACCCAGTACTTC

clone_size: NA
j_call: TRBJ2-1
v_call: TRBV9
d_call: TRBD2
cdr3_aa: CASSVAGGLYNEQFF
cdr3_nt: TGTGCCAGCAGCGTAGCGGGAGGGTTATACAATGAGCAGTTCTTC

clone_size: NA
j_call: TRBJ1-1
v_call: TRBV10-3
d_call: NA
cdr3_aa: CAISGGGSTEAFF
cdr3_nt: TGTGCCATCAGTGGAGGGGGGAGCACTGAAGCTTTCTTT

clone_size: NA
j_call: TRBJ2-1
v_call: TRBV11-3
d_call: TRBD2
cdr3_aa: CASSRSSGIRNEQFF
cdr3_nt: TGTGCCAGCAGCCGATCTAGCGGGATAAGAAATGAGCAGTTCTTC

clone_size: NA
j_call: TRBJ2-5
v_call: TRBV28
d_call: TRBD1
cdr3_aa: CASSPPPTGRTQYF
cdr3_nt: TGTGCCAGCAGTCCACCCCCGACAGGGCGGACCCAGTACTTC